This T cell receptor beta chain was captured in a study of blood T cell repertoires in COVID-19. On the study more broadly: Collection of acute and convalescent COVID-19 samples took place in the United States, Italy and Spain.

The CDR3 spans 14 residues. Germline lookup yields CDR1 SEHNR and CDR2 FQNEAQ (reference sequence). V dropped 5 bases and J dropped 0 bases, with 11 bases sitting between them. As processed by the authors: Quantification of nucleated cells was approximated via reference gene primer amplification. The data were produced by immunoSEQ multiplex PCR, yet TCRdb's version contains in-frame clones alone and is incomplete. V and J calls and clone size are given by that table; D and trimming were obtained from the DNA. The sample carries about 28,000 clones, roughly nine tenths recorded once. Sequencing input: peripheral blood. This TCR was recovered from a man in his sixties with active COVID-19. The chain employs TRBV7-9 and TRBJ2-7; D call uncertain. In nucleotides, the CDR3 is TGTGCCAGCAGCCCGCAGTTTCCCTCCTACGAGCAGTACTTC. Its translation is CASSPQFPSYEQYF.